These 19 T cell receptor beta chains came from one sample sequenced in a study of T-cell reconstitution after alpha-beta-depleted transplantation in children. Using unique molecular identifiers, the investigators prepared the TCRbeta library. TCRdb re-derived calls from the PCR reads in MiXCR, one entry per CDR3 protein. The data contain about 580,000 distinct CDR3 sequences, 23% of them singletons. This material consisted of PBMCs, mostly from graft donor cells, taken 360 days after TCRalphabeta/CD19-depleted stem cell transplant. Receptors were obtained from a boy under two years old who had a stem cell transplant for acute myeloid leukemia, so the T cells may come from the graft donor.

This clonotype was counted a few times. The rearrangement uses TRBV7-6 and TRBJ2-1; D possibly matches TRBD1 or TRBD2 (5 bases each). Germline lookup yields CDR1 SGHVS and CDR2 FNYEAQ. The V gene lost 3 bases and the J gene lost 9 bases, with 27 bases spanning the gap. This CDR3 contains 18 residues. The CDR3 loop is CASSLIPLGREKYSEQFF. For the CDR3, the DNA is TGTGCCAGCAGCTTGATCCCCCTTGGCAGGGAGAAGTATAGTGAGCAGTTCTTC. Looking up the rest from reference TRBV7-6 and TRBJ2-1 gives the full variable domain: GAGVSQSPRYKVTKRGQDVALRCDPISGHVSLYWYRQALGQGPEFLTYFNYEAQQDKSGLPNDRFSAERPEGSISTLTIQRTEQRDSAMYRCASSLIPLGREKYSEQFFGPGTRLTVL.

This sequence joins TRBV29-1 and TRBJ1-3; possibly TRBD1 for D (5 bases). The germline V gene has CDR1 SQVTM and CDR2 ANQGSEA. The V gene lost 5 bases and the J gene lost 2 bases, with 10 bases spanning the gap. The CDR3 has 13 residues. CDR3 coding DNA: TGCAGCGTTACGGGGGAAGCTGGAAACACCATATATTTT. It is translated as CSVTGEAGNTIYF. Variable domain in full (rest from reference TRBV29-1 and TRBJ1-3): SAVISQKPSRDICQRGTSLTIQCQVDSQVTMMFWYRQQPGQSLTLIATANQGSEATYESGFVIDKFPISRPNLTFSTLTVSNMSPEDSSIYLCSVTGEAGNTIYFGEGSWLTVV.

This clonotype came up a few times. This chain links TRBV11-2 with TRBJ2-3; D is undetermined. CDR3 length: 19 residues. The germline V and J ends were trimmed by 0 bases and 1 base, with 20 bases remaining between them. Per the germline V gene, CDR1 is SGHAT and CDR2 is FQNNGV. The CDR3 nucleotides read TGTGCCAGCAGCTTAGATCCCCTGTACTCAGTTTCGGGCACAGATACGCAGTATTTT. Translation: CASSLDPLYSVSGTDTQYF.

This clonotype has just a few counts. V gene TRBV12-3 or TRBV12-4 combines with J gene TRBJ1-2; no clear D. The V end was cut by 5 bases, the J end by 0 bases, with 10 bases between. The CDR3 totals 14 residues. CDR3 sequence (DNA): TGTGCCAGCAGTCCCTCCGGAGCTAACTATGGCTACACCTTC. Translating gives CASSPSGANYGYTF.

The table lists this clonotype with many counts. The V call is TRBV28, the J call TRBJ2-6; no reliable D call. The CDR3 runs 15 residues. Germline CDR1 and CDR2: MDHEN and SYDVKM. V was shortened by 1 base and J by 1 base, with 5 bases between the two germline ends. The CDR3 DNA reads as TGTGCCAGCAGTTTATTGGGATCTGGGGCCAACGTCCTGACTTTC. This gives the protein CASSLLGSGANVLTF.

Ten or more counts support this clonotype. The chain joins TRBV29-1 to TRBJ1-1; no clear D. Trimming took 5 bases from V and 1 from J, leaving 8 bases between them. The CDR3 consists of 12 residues. The germline CDR1 and CDR2 sequences are SQVTM and ANQGSEA. Here the CDR3 reads CSVPRENTEAFF. CDR3 in DNA: TGCAGCGTTCCTCGGGAGAACACTGAAGCTTTCTTT.

The chain uses TRBV20-1 and TRBJ2-3; D assignment may be TRBD1 or TRBD2 (5 bases each). The CDR3 runs to 12 residues. From germline, CDR1 is DFQATT and CDR2 SNEGSKA (reference sequence). V shed 5 bases and J shed 10 bases, with 16 bases lying between them. In DNA, the CDR3 is TGCAGTGCTCCTAGCACCCTACAGGCGCAGTATTTT. Amino acids: CSAPSTLQAQYF.

At least ten counts were recorded for this clonotype. This rearrangement joins TRBV20-1 to TRBJ2-1; D uncertain. The germline CDR1 and CDR2 sequences are DFQATT and SNEGSKA (reference sequence). The CDR3 loop spans 11 amino acids. Trimming left V 2 bases short and J 4 bases short, with 3 bases between. CDR3 coding DNA: TGCAGTGCTAGAATGTACAATGAGCAGTTCTTC. Protein product: CSARMYNEQFF.

This clonotype was detected many times. This rearrangement joins TRBV20-1 to TRBJ2-1; 9 bases are shared with TRBD1. Losses at the gene ends were 6 bases for V and 6 bases for J; bases not matched to a gene: 3. The CDR3 consists of 12 residues. CDR1 DFQATT and CDR2 SNEGSKA come from the germline V gene (reference sequence). DNA for the CDR3: TGCAGTGCCATGGGACAGGGCAATGAGCAGTTCTTC. It codes for CSAMGQGNEQFF.

V gene TRBV20-1 combines with J gene TRBJ2-3; 8 bases are shared with TRBD1. CDR1 is DFQATT, CDR2 SNEGSKA, per germline (reference sequence). Germline trimming cut 5 bases from V and 9 bases from J; bases unmatched to any gene: 10. This CDR3 has 13 amino acids. CDR3 amino acids: CSALSGGKPTQYF. CDR3 in DNA: TGCAGTGCTTTGTCAGGGGGCAAACCAACGCAGTATTTT.

This clonotype has a count of ten or more. Here the CDR3 reads CSAIIGGGAHTDTQYF. CDR3 in DNA: TGCAGCGCCATCATCGGAGGGGGGGCCCACACAGATACGCAGTATTTT. The chain carries TRBV29-1 and TRBJ2-3, with D tentatively TRBD2 (7 bases). The V end was cut by 7 bases, the J end by 2 bases, with 22 bases between. The germline gives CDR1 SQVTM, CDR2 ANQGSEA. The CDR3 loop spans 16 amino acids.

The chain uses TRBV7-2 and TRBJ2-3; D is uncertain. From germline, CDR1 is SGHTA and CDR2 FQGNSA. The V gene lost 4 bases and the J gene lost 1 base, with 12 bases spanning the gap. The CDR3 has 15 residues. CDR3 residues: CASSSMTAGTDTQYF. For the CDR3, the DNA is TGTGCCAGCAGCTCCATGACTGCAGGCACAGATACGCAGTATTTT.

This clonotype was detected a few times. The chain carries TRBV6-2 or TRBV6-3 and TRBJ2-1; tentative D call: TRBD1 (6 bases). This CDR3 spans 13 amino acids. Per germline, CDR1 MNHEY and CDR2 SVGEGT. Deletions cut 6 bases from V and 7 bases from J, with 13 bases between. The CDR3 loop reads CASRHIQGNEQFF. CDR3 DNA: TGTGCCAGCAGACATATCCAGGGGAATGAGCAGTTCTTC.

The gene calls are TRBV10-3 and TRBJ2-6; D possibly corresponds to TRBD1 (5 bases). CDR1 ENHRY and CDR2 SYGVKD come from the germline V gene. The ends were cut back, 4 bases at V and 0 bases at J, with 10 bases in the middle. CDR3 length: 16 residues. The CDR3 reads CAISAGRPSGANVLTF. CDR3 DNA sequence: TGTGCCATCAGTGCAGGGCGGCCCTCTGGGGCCAACGTCCTGACTTTC.

This clonotype was detected many times. The chain carries TRBV12-3 or TRBV12-4 and TRBJ2-5; 12 nucleotides agree with TRBD2. This CDR3 has 16 residues. V lost 6 bases to trimming and J lost 2 bases; unmatched junction nucleotides: 7. For the CDR3, the DNA is TGTGCCAGCAGCCATACTAGCGGGGGGTCTCAAGAGACCCAGTACTTC. It yields the protein CASSHTSGGSQETQYF.

The chain has TRBV7-2 and TRBJ1-5; D unclear. Per germline, CDR1 SGHTA and CDR2 FQGNSA. The CDR3 is made up of 15 amino acids. V shed 1 base and J shed 4 bases, with 11 bases lying between them. For the CDR3, the DNA is TGTGCCAGCAGCTTAGAGGGATTTCGGAATCAGCCCCAGCATTTT. It is translated as CASSLEGFRNQPQHF.

At least ten counts were recorded for this clonotype. The chain is built from TRBV15 and TRBJ1-6, with 7 positions matching TRBD1. CDR1 is LNHNV and CDR2 is YYDKDF in the germline V gene (reference sequence). Germline trimming cut 0 bases from V and 5 bases from J; bases unmatched to any gene: 7. CDR3 length: 17 residues. CDR3 in DNA: TGTGCCACCAGCAGAGATAAAAGGACAGGAGATAATTCACCCCTCCACTTT. Its translation: CATSRDKRTGDNSPLHF.

The V call is TRBV24-1, the J call TRBJ2-5, with TRBD1 matching 8 bases. Trimming took 6 bases from V and 5 from J; bases not matched to a gene: 10. The CDR3 has 15 amino acids. In germline, CDR1 is KGHDR, CDR2 SFDVKD. In nucleotides, the CDR3 is TGTGCCACCAGTTACCAGGGGGCAGGAGGGGAGACCCAGTACTTC. This encodes CATSYQGAGGETQYF.

This clonotype has ten or more counts. V and J are TRBV20-1 and TRBJ2-7; D ambiguous. The germline gives CDR1 DFQATT, CDR2 SNEGSKA (reference sequence). This CDR3 is built from 14 residues. Trimming cost V 5 bases and J 0 bases, with 14 bases left between them. The CDR3 DNA reads as TGCAGTGCTGTGCCGGCTCAACTCTCCTACGAGCAGTACTTC. Translating it yields CSAVPAQLSYEQYF.